This T cell receptor beta chain derives from a study of blood T cell repertoires in COVID-19. Method: immunoSEQ multiplex PCR; TCRdb's copy keeps in-frame clones and lacks some. Altogether 60,000 to 70,000 clones are present, 84% being singletons, with the ten largest covering more than 8%. The CDR3 contains 15 residues. V shed 4 bases and J 1 base; nucleotides not matched to a gene: 2. CDR1 is LGHNA and CDR2 is YSLEER in the germline V gene. Sequencing was performed on peripheral blood. The rearrangement uses TRBV4-3 and TRBJ2-7; TRBD2 matches 12 bases. This receptor was obtained from a man aged 45-65 years with active COVID-19. CDR3 nucleotide sequence: TGCGCCAGCAGCCCCGGACTAGCGGGGTCCTACGAGCAGTACTTC. Amino acids: CASSPGLAGSYEQYF.